This TCR beta chain was identified in a study of blood T cells in healthy people across ages. Regarding the study as a whole: A conclusive naive versus antigen-experienced comparison was prevented by the unsorted PBMCs. Across samples, TCR beta diversity tracked strongly with naive T cell percentage.

Germline V CDR1 and CDR2: KGHDR, SFDVKD. The CDR3 contains 15 residues. V lost 7 bases, J lost 3 bases, and 4 bases stayed unmatched. Then a second PCR, running roughly 7 to 11 cycles, was carried out with a sample-barcoded 5' primer and a J-beta primer mix. MiXCR was run by TCRdb on the 5' RACE reads, yielding one entry per CDR3 protein. The sample comprises over a million distinct CDR3 sequences, roughly 59% of which are singletons, and over 6.5% rests with the top ten. A word on this clonotype: The target antigen is unknown.

Specimen: blood. The chain uses TRBV24-1 and TRBJ2-1; the match to TRBD1 covers 11 bases. The clonotype originates from a man in his late teens or twenties in good health. CDR3 nucleotides: TGTGCCACCAGCGGACAGGGGGCAGGCTACAATGAGCAGTTCTTC. Translated: CATSGQGAGYNEQFF.